This T cell receptor (beta chain) was sequenced for a study of T cells in narcolepsy. In regard to this clone: Its target is unknown.

Here immunoSEQ multiplex PCR was the method, and the copy in TCRdb shows in-frame clones only, minus some. This sample carries tens of thousands of clones, roughly nine tenths of them seen once, and the ten largest clones take 0.83%. This CDR3 contains 15 residues. Germline-derived CDR1 and CDR2 are LNHDA and SQIVND (reference sequence). The germline V and J ends were trimmed by 0 bases and 2 bases, with 7 bases remaining between them. Findings and limits, study-wide: Autoreactive HCRT-specific and TRIB2-specific clonotypes were marked in same-patient CSF-versus-blood CD4+ comparisons. Blood of same and different patients, but not healthy controls, reportedly held recurring autoreactive clonotypes.

The specimen sequenced was CD45RA- memory CD4+ T cells from PBMCs. The receptor comes from a human donor with narcolepsy. The V call is TRBV19, the J call TRBJ2-2; D is unclear. The CDR3 loop reads CASSIDAVNTGELFF. The CDR3 nucleotides read TGTGCCAGTAGTATAGATGCGGTTAACACCGGGGAGCTGTTTTTT.